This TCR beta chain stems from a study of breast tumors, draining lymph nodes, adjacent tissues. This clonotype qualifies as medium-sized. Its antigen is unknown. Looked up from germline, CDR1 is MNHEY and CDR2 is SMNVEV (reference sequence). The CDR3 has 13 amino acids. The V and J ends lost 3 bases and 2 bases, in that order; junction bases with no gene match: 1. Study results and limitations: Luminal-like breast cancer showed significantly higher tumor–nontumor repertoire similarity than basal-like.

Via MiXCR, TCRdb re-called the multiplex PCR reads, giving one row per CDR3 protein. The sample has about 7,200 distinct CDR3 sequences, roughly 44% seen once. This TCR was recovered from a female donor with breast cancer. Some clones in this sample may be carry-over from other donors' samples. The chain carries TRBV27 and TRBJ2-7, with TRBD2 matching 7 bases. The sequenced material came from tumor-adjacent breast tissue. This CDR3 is CASSFSGPYEQYF. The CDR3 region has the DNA TGTGCCAGCAGTTTTAGCGGGCCCTACGAGCAGTACTTC.